Shown below are 5 T cell receptor beta chains from a single sample sequenced in a study of T cell responses to AZD1222 COVID-19 vaccine. Sequenced by immunoSEQ multiplex PCR; TCRdb stores in-frame clones only, minus some. The table has about 200,000 clones, about 92% seen once. The sequencing used peripheral blood, collected on day 0 of MenACWY control vaccination. These receptors were taken from an adult in good health.

The chain combines TRBV19 with TRBJ1-2; D not certain. The CDR3 loop spans 13 amino acids. V was cut by 6 bases and J by 5 bases, with 13 bases left in between. Germline loops: CDR1 LNHDA, CDR2 SQIVND (reference sequence). Written as DNA, the CDR3 is TGTGCCAGTAGGGAGGGATCGGGATATGGCTACACCTTC. Translation gives CASREGSGYGYTF.

The chain couples TRBV7-2 to TRBJ1-2; D ambiguous. V lost 4 bases and J 1 base, leaving 19 bases between the germline ends. Looked up from germline, CDR1 is SGHTA and CDR2 is FQGNSA. The CDR3 length is 17 residues. The CDR3, as DNA: TGTGCCAGCAGCTCTCCGTTGTGGCGACCTGTTAACTATGGCTACACCTTC. This translates into CASSSPLWRPVNYGYTF. The full variable domain, its missing parts supplied by reference TRBV7-2 and TRBJ1-2, is GAGVSQSPSNKVTEKGKDVELRCDPISGHTALYWYRQSLGQGLEFLIYFQGNSAPDKSGLPSDRFSAERTGGSVSTLTIQRTQQEDSAVYLCASSSPLWRPVNYGYTFGSGTRLTVV.

The V call is TRBV4-2, the J call TRBJ1-6; D is perhaps TRBD1 (5 bases). The V gene lost 0 bases and the J gene lost 9 bases, with 12 bases spanning the gap. Germline V gene data show CDR1 as LGHNA and CDR2 as YNFKEQ. This CDR3 region has 15 residues. CDR3 region: CASSQDGTQGSPLHF. CDR3 DNA sequence: TGTGCCAGCAGCCAAGATGGTACGCAGGGTTCACCCCTCCACTTT.

The sample holds one count of this clone. For the CDR3, the DNA is TGTGCCAGCAGCTCACGTGGAGGGTCTAACTATGGCTACACCTTC. The encoded protein is CASSSRGGSNYGYTF. J is TRBJ1-2 and V is TRBV9; D uncertain. This CDR3 has 15 amino acids. Trimming left V 4 bases short and J 0 bases short, with 13 bases between. The germline V gene encodes CDR1 SGDLS and CDR2 YYNGEE. Full variable domain (remainder filled in from reference TRBV9 and TRBJ1-2): DSGVTQTPKHLITATGQRVTLRCSPRSGDLSVYWYQQSLDQGLQFLIQYYNGEERAKGNILERFSAQQFPDLHSELNLSSLELGDSALYFCASSSRGGSNYGYTFGSGTRLTVV.

The rearrangement links TRBV6-1 to TRBJ1-1; the D gene is possibly TRBD1 (5 bases). The germline V and J ends were trimmed by 0 bases and 4 bases, with 6 bases remaining between them. This CDR3 has 13 amino acids. In germline, CDR1 is MNHNS, CDR2 SASEGT. The CDR3 protein is CASSEAQGTEAFF. CDR3 nucleotides: TGTGCCAGCAGTGAAGCGCAGGGCACTGAAGCTTTCTTT.